This TCR beta chain derives from a study of CD8+ T cells in alopecia areata. RNA, once extracted, was reverse transcribed into cDNA for use as the sequencing template. Only in-frame clones appear in the TCRdb table, and some are missing; sequencing was by immunoSEQ multiplex PCR. The sample lists 98,000 or so clones, roughly two thirds occurring once. The CDR3 consists of 12 residues. Germline V gene lookup returns CDR1 SQVTM and CDR2 ANQGSEA. The treatment was: oral pan-JAK inhibitor, 5-10 mg twice daily. Sequencing used CD8+ T cells sorted from blood, obtained at week 4, from a patient treated with tofacitinib. This clonotype originated in a human donor with alopecia areata. J is TRBJ2-5 and V is TRBV29-1, with D perhaps matching TRBD1 or TRBD2 (6 bases each). The closer fit of TRBJ2-7 to the DNA end suggests the J call may be wrong. Here the CDR3 DNA reads TGCAGCGTTGTCTGGGGGGCCCACGAGCAGTACTTC. Translation gives CSVVWGAHEQYF.